This T cell receptor beta chain was found in a study of shared clonotypes between healthy human individuals. Sequenced by immunoSEQ multiplex PCR; TCRdb stores in-frame clones only, minus some. Here the sample spans more than 2,000,000 clones, 85% to 95% being singletons. A word on this clone: This CDR3 is also generated by other DNA sequences in the sample.

J lost 3 bases, V lost 6 bases, and 7 bases had no gene match. The CDR3 runs to 14 residues. Germline V gene lookup returns CDR1 MNHEY and CDR2 SVGAGI. The TCR sequence derives from a man aged 18 to 35 in good health. Some clones in this sample may be carry-over from other donors' samples. V usage is TRBV6-5 and J usage is TRBJ2-7; TRBD1 matches at 8 bases. Sequencing was done on a sample of naive CD4+ T cells from PBMCs. Specified subset: CD45RA+ positively selected. The CDR3 bases are TGTGCCAGCAGGTCCGGGACAGGAGTCTACGAGCAGTACTTC. Its translation: CASRSGTGVYEQYF.